The 16 T cell receptor beta chains below come from one sample, sequenced in a study of cytomegalovirus exposure and HLA in healthy donors. 60 Vbeta and 13 Jbeta primers were used in PCR. Generated by immunoSEQ multiplex PCR, the TCRdb table keeps only in-frame clones and is missing some. The repertoire consists of roughly 110,000 clones, with roughly 82% occurring once and the leading ten covering under 6.5%. Sequencing was performed on PBMCs. Receptors originate from a woman between 50 and 59 years old in good health and CMV-seropositive.

The V and J genes are TRBV7-9 and TRBJ2-1; 7 bases are shared with TRBD2. Germline loops: CDR1 SEHNR, CDR2 FQNEAQ (reference sequence). This CDR3 has 15 residues. V was clipped by 3 bases and J by 3 bases; unmatched bases: 5. This chain's CDR3 is CASSFSLAVYNEQFF. The CDR3, as DNA: TGTGCCAGCAGCTTTAGCCTAGCGGTCTACAATGAGCAGTTCTTC.

The V and J genes are TRBV19 and TRBJ1-5; TRBD1 aligns across 7 bases. V lost 3 bases, J lost 0 bases, and 5 bases stayed unmatched. Germline loops: CDR1 LNHDA, CDR2 SQIVND (reference sequence). CDR3 length equals 16 residues. CDR3 coding DNA: TGTGCCAGTAGTATCCCCAGGGGGTTTAGCAATCAGCCCCAGCATTTT. Protein: CASSIPRGFSNQPQHF.

The V call is TRBV28, the J call TRBJ2-1; tentative D call: TRBD2 (6 bases). V was shortened by 2 bases and J by 0 bases, with 8 bases between the two germline ends. This CDR3 is built from 15 residues. Germline V lookup: CDR1 MDHEN, CDR2 SYDVKM. The CDR3 region is CASSLRGISYNEQFF. For the CDR3, the DNA is TGTGCCAGCAGTTTACGGGGGATCTCCTACAATGAGCAGTTCTTC.

The rearrangement uses TRBV19 and TRBJ2-3; D possibly corresponds to TRBD2 (6 bases). CDR1 LNHDA and CDR2 SQIVND come from the germline V gene (reference sequence). Trimming shortened V by 7 bases and J by 2 bases, and 19 bases separated the two germline ends. The CDR3 contains 16 residues. CDR3 sequence reads: CASTRRAGTDTDTQYF. In DNA form, the CDR3 reads TGTGCCAGTACCCGGAGGGCCGGTACCGACACAGATACGCAGTATTTT.

This chain links TRBV6-1 with TRBJ2-2, with a possible D match to TRBD1 (6 bases). The V end lost 8 bases, the J end lost 5 bases, and 15 bases lay between the germline ends. Germline CDR1 is MNHNS and CDR2 is SASEGT. There are 14 residues in the CDR3. This CDR3 reads CASVTTGWTGELFF. DNA for the CDR3: TGTGCCAGCGTAACCACAGGGTGGACCGGGGAGCTGTTTTTT.

This clone was counted between two and nine times. The V call is TRBV10-3, the J call TRBJ2-1; tentatively, D is TRBD1 (6 bases). Trimming shortened V by 11 bases and J by 4 bases, and 18 bases separated the two germline ends. This CDR3 is 14 amino acids long. Germline loops: CDR1 ENHRY, CDR2 SYGVKD. CDR3 residues: CAVRTDLLYNEQFF. CDR3 sequence (DNA): TGTGCCGTTCGGACAGATCTTCTTTACAATGAGCAGTTCTTC.

The chain joins TRBV16 to TRBJ2-1, with 11 bases matching TRBD2. J was trimmed by 8 bases and V by 2 bases; bases with no gene match: 8. CDR1 is KGHSY, CDR2 FQNENV, per germline. The CDR3 spans 16 residues. CDR3 nucleotide sequence: TGTGCCAGCAGCCAACACATAGCGGGGGGGCTCGATGAGCAGTTCTTC. It is translated as CASSQHIAGGLDEQFF.

This chain uses TRBV19 with TRBJ1-3; TRBD1 agrees at 8 bases. CDR3 size: 15 residues. Losses at the gene ends were 6 bases for V and 2 bases for J; bases not matched to a gene: 6. Germline V gene lookup returns CDR1 LNHDA and CDR2 SQIVND (reference sequence). The CDR3 reads CASRPDRATGNTIYF. CDR3 sequence (DNA): TGTGCCAGTAGGCCGGACAGGGCGACTGGAAACACCATATATTTT.

This clone was counted a few times. V gene TRBV10-3 combines with J gene TRBJ1-1, with D maybe TRBD1 (5 bases). The CDR3 has 15 residues. Germline CDR1 ENHRY, CDR2 SYGVKD. V lost 5 bases and J lost 1, with 14 bases in between. Here the CDR3 reads CAISKRQSENTEAFF. For the CDR3, the DNA is TGTGCCATCAGTAAAAGACAGTCGGAGAACACTGAAGCTTTCTTT.

V usage is TRBV5-4 and J usage is TRBJ1-2, with 7 positions matching TRBD1. Germline-derived CDR1 and CDR2 are SGHNT and YYREEE (reference sequence). The CDR3 consists of 14 residues. V gave up 4 bases and J gave up 4 bases; unmatched junction bases: 7. The CDR3 nucleotides read TGTGCCAGCAGCCCGGGACAGACGAGCTATGGCTACACCTTC. It translates to CASSPGQTSYGYTF.

The J gene is TRBJ1-1, the V gene TRBV30, with no clear D. The CDR3 consists of 14 residues. The V end was cut by 2 bases, the J end by 4 bases, with 14 bases between. In germline, CDR1 is GTSNPN, CDR2 SVGIG (reference sequence). The CDR3 loop reads CAWSRYEGGTEAFF. DNA of the CDR3: TGTGCCTGGAGTAGGTATGAGGGCGGCACTGAAGCTTTCTTT.

CDR3 sequence reads: CASSYSGRPTGELFF. CDR3 coding DNA: TGTGCCAGCAGTTACTCGGGCAGACCCACCGGGGAGCTGTTTTTT. The chain recombines TRBV6-5 with TRBJ2-2; no clear D. The CDR3 runs 15 residues. Trimming removed 0 bases from V and 4 bases from J, with 9 bases in between. Germline V lookup: CDR1 MNHEY, CDR2 SVGAGI.

Only a few counts were recorded for this clone. The V gene is TRBV13, the J gene TRBJ1-4, with D unresolved. The CDR3 is made up of 14 amino acids. Between the trimmed V and J ends, which lost 6 bases and 11 bases, there was a span of 19 bases. CDR1 and CDR2 from the germline V gene are PRHDT and FYEKMQ (reference sequence). DNA of the CDR3: TGTGCCAGCAGGTACTATTCGAGGGAGCGGAAACTGTTTTTT. Its protein product is CASRYYSRERKLFF.

The chain carries TRBV4-3 and TRBJ2-1; D not certain. Germline V lookup: CDR1 LGHNA, CDR2 YSLEER. This CDR3 is 17 amino acids long. Trimming took 1 base from V and 3 from J, leaving 16 bases between them. In nucleotides, the CDR3 is TGCGCCAGCAGCCAAGGGATGATGAGAGGCGGCTACAATGAGCAGTTCTTC. Residues: CASSQGMMRGGYNEQFF.

The chain carries TRBV2 and TRBJ2-7; 7 nucleotides align to TRBD1. Germline CDR1 SNHLY, CDR2 FYNNEI. There are 16 residues in the CDR3. The V and J ends lost 0 bases and 1 base, in that order; junction bases with no gene match: 6. For the CDR3, the DNA is TGTGCCAGCAGTGAAGCGTACAGGGGAGCGTCCTACGAGCAGTACTTC. Amino acid sequence: CASSEAYRGASYEQYF.

The V and J genes are TRBV5-1 and TRBJ2-5; 8 bases fit TRBD2. Germline assignment: CDR1 SGHRS and CDR2 YFSETQ. This CDR3 is built from 14 residues. The V segment lost 4 bases and the J segment 4 bases; nucleotides outside the gene matches: 6. The CDR3: CASSTGGGRETQYF. CDR3 bases: TGCGCCAGCAGCACCGGCGGGGGGAGAGAGACCCAGTACTTC.